This TCR beta chain was observed in a study of CD8 T cells in ankylosing spondylitis. With regard to this clonotype: The antigen is undetermined.

CDR3 length equals 14 residues. With 4 bases clipped from V and 1 base from J, the junction kept 2 bases outside the gene matches. CDR1 and CDR2 from the germline V gene are SGHKS and YYEKEE (reference sequence). Study-wide results and limits: The study identified a TCR beta motif of 7 or 8 highly homologous variants that appeared characteristic of ankylosing spondylitis blood. Earlier literature documents some of the motif variants in reactive arthritis synovial fluid and blood. From matched ankylosing spondylitis synovial fluid, disease-linked clones were reportedly recovered at significantly enriched levels.

As the method for making TCR beta libraries, quantitative 5'-RACE with molecular barcodes was used. TCRdb redid the calling of the 5' RACE reads with MiXCR, one entry per CDR3 protein. The sample carries just under 550,000 distinct CDR3 sequences, 12% recorded once. This rearrangement joins TRBV5-5 to TRBJ2-3, with 8 bases aligning to TRBD1. Sample: blood, either unsorted or a sorted T cell fraction (not recorded which). This receptor was obtained from a male donor with ankylosing spondylitis. DNA for the CDR3: TGTGCCAGCAGCCGGACAGGGCGCACAGATACGCAGTATTTT. Its translation is CASSRTGRTDTQYF.